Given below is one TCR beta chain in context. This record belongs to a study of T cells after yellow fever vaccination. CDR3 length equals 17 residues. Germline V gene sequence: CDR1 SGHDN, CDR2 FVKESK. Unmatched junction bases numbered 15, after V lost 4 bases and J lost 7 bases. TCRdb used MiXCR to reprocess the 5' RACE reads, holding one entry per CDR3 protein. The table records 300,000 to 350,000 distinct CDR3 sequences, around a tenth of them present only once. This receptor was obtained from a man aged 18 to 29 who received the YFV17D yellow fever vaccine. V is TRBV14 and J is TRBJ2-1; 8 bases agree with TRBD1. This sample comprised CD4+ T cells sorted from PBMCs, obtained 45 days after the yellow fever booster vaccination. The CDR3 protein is CASSLLSPGQGKNEQFF. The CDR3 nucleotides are TGTGCCAGCAGCCTATTAAGTCCCGGACAGGGTAAGAATGAGCAGTTCTTC.